This TCR beta chain was recovered during a study of identical twins. From the 5' RACE reads, TCRdb called clonotypes with MiXCR, one entry per CDR3 protein. Counted here are roughly 570,000 distinct CDR3 sequences, more than 9% occurring once; the ten biggest clones make up 3%. CDR3 size: 11 residues. V lost 6 bases to trimming and J lost 9 bases, with 9 bases between them. Germline CDR1 and CDR2: MNHEY and SVGEGT. In its sample, this clonotype was seen many times. This sample was also put to use in a study of yellow fever vaccine responses in identical twins.

Specimen: PBMCs. The clonotype was recovered from a woman aged 18-30 years in good health. This chain connects TRBV6-2 or TRBV6-3 to TRBJ2-1; no definite D call. This CDR3 reads CASRLATEQFF. In nucleotides, the CDR3 is TGTGCCAGCAGGTTAGCTACTGAGCAGTTCTTC.